These 16 T cell receptor beta chains came from one sample sequenced in a study of cytomegalovirus exposure and HLA in healthy donors. PCR employed 60 Vbeta and 13 Jbeta primers. This table comes from immunoSEQ multiplex PCR, and its TCRdb copy is limited to in-frame clones, with some not included. Seen here are about 43,000 clones, 55% to 75% observed once, and the top ten hold more than 10%. Sequences were obtained from PBMCs. Source of these receptors: a man aged 55 to 70 in good health and CMV-seropositive.

The rearrangement uses TRBV7-2 and TRBJ1-4; D gene unclear. The germline V gene encodes CDR1 SGHTA and CDR2 FQGNSA. This CDR3 has 15 amino acids. Trimming shortened V by 1 base and J by 3 bases, and 9 bases separated the two germline ends. CDR3 region: CASSLVLASNEKLFF. In DNA form, the CDR3 reads TGTGCCAGCAGCTTAGTGTTGGCATCTAATGAAAAACTGTTTTTT.

This clone was found a few times. This chain connects TRBV4-3 to TRBJ2-1, with D possibly matching TRBD2 (5 bases). V gave up 6 bases and J gave up 7 bases, with 10 bases separating them. Germline CDR1 is LGHNA and CDR2 is YSLEER. The length of the CDR3 is 12 residues. The DNA for the CDR3 is TGCGCCAGCAGTCGGGGAGAAAATGAGCAGTTCTTC. This translates into CASSRGENEQFF.

The chain links TRBV6-1 to TRBJ2-5, with D tentatively TRBD2 (6 bases). V was cut by 5 bases and J by 4 bases, with 17 bases left in between. This CDR3 spans 15 amino acids. Per the germline V gene, CDR1 is MNHNS and CDR2 is SASEGT. CDR3: CASSTGGASGETQYF. The CDR3 DNA sequence: TGTGCCAGCAGTACAGGAGGGGCATCTGGAGAGACCCAGTACTTC.

Only a few counts were recorded for this clone. The V and J genes are TRBV28 and TRBJ1-2; tentatively, D is TRBD1 (6 bases). V was cut by 3 bases and J by 6 bases, with 11 bases left in between. The CDR3 has 13 residues. Germline CDR1 MDHEN, CDR2 SYDVKM. In DNA form, the CDR3 reads TGTGCCAGCAGTTTCGTAGGGGGAGATGGCTACACCTTC. This sequence encodes CASSFVGGDGYTF.

The V and J genes are TRBV5-1 and TRBJ2-1; weak D call: TRBD2 (6 bases). Per germline, CDR1 SGHRS and CDR2 YFSETQ. V shed 0 bases and J shed 6 bases, with 16 bases lying between them. There are 16 residues in the CDR3. The CDR3 DNA reads TGCGCCAGCAGCTTGGATGGAGGGCTGAGGGCCAATGAGCAGTTCTTC. It yields the protein CASSLDGGLRANEQFF. The variable domain in full, with the rest retrieved from reference TRBV5-1 and TRBJ2-1, is KAGVTQTPRYLIKTRGQQVTLSCSPISGHRSVSWYQQTPGQGLQFLFEYFSETQRNKGNFPGRFSGRQFSNSRSEMNVSTLELGDSALYLCASSLDGGLRANEQFFGPGTRLTVL.

V and J are TRBV10-2 and TRBJ2-3; perhaps TRBD2 as D (6 bases). The CDR3 is 14 amino acids. Germline-derived CDR1 and CDR2 are WSHSY and SAAADI. Trimming pared 9 bases from V and 6 bases from J, leaving 19 bases between. CDR3 region: CARADSGMTDTQYF. CDR3 DNA: TGCGCCAGAGCAGATAGCGGTATGACCGATACGCAGTATTTT.

The chain joins TRBV7-9 to TRBJ2-2, with D maybe TRBD2 (6 bases). The CDR3 consists of 16 residues. Germline CDR1 reads SEHNR; CDR2 reads FQNEAQ (reference sequence). Trimming stripped 5 bases from V and 3 bases from J, with 16 bases between. For the CDR3, the DNA is TGTGCCAGCAGCATACTCCGGGACTCCTACACCGGGGAGCTGTTTTTT. Translating it yields CASSILRDSYTGELFF.

The V gene is TRBV7-2, the J gene TRBJ2-1, with 9 bases matching TRBD2. This CDR3 region has 13 residues. Trimming removed 3 bases from V and 8 bases from J; junction bases left unmatched: 2. Germline CDR1 reads SGHTA; CDR2 reads FQGNSA. CDR3 in DNA: TGTGCCAGCAGCTTTAGCGGGAGTGATGAGCAGTTCTTC. It is translated as CASSFSGSDEQFF.

The chain couples TRBV2 to TRBJ1-4; TRBD1 is a possible D gene (6 bases). CDR1 SNHLY and CDR2 FYNNEI come from the germline V gene. Trimming shortened V by 6 bases and J by 3 bases, and 8 bases separated the two germline ends. The CDR3 runs to 13 residues. As DNA, the CDR3 is TGTGCCAGCAGGGACAGCCCTAATGAAAAACTGTTTTTT. Residues: CASRDSPNEKLFF.

This clone was detected a few times. The rearrangement links TRBV4-3 to TRBJ2-2; the D gene is possibly TRBD1 (6 bases). The CDR3 loop spans 16 amino acids. V was clipped by 5 bases and J by 6 bases, with 19 bases between them. Germline CDR1 LGHNA, CDR2 YSLEER. In DNA, the CDR3 is TGCGCCAGCAGCTCAAGTTGGGACCAGGGGCCCGGGGAGCTGTTTTTT. This codes for CASSSSWDQGPGELFF.

This chain joins TRBV7-9 and TRBJ2-7, with TRBD2 as a possible D gene (7 bases). The CDR3 spans 13 residues. Germline V gene data show CDR1 as SEHNR and CDR2 as FQNEAQ (reference sequence). Trimming shortened V by 8 bases and J by 5 bases, and 16 bases separated the two germline ends. The CDR3 spells CASSVDSGDEQYF. CDR3 bases: TGTGCCAGCTCCGTGGACAGCGGGGACGAGCAGTACTTC.

This sequence joins TRBV10-3 and TRBJ2-1; 10 bases fit TRBD2. The junction had 3 bases not matched to a gene; V was cut back by 3 bases and J by 4 bases. CDR3 size: 15 residues. Germline CDR1 reads ENHRY; CDR2 reads SYGVKD. The CDR3 DNA reads TGTGCCATCAGTGAAGAACTAGCGGGATACAATGAGCAGTTCTTC. Translated: CAISEELAGYNEQFF.

This clone was found a few times. V is TRBV19 and J is TRBJ2-1; a possible D gene is TRBD1 (6 bases). The CDR3 loop spans 15 amino acids. V was pared by 6 bases and J by 3 bases, with 15 bases between. Germline CDR1 is LNHDA and CDR2 is SQIVND (reference sequence). The chain's CDR3 is CASRTGADSYNEQFF. The CDR3 bases are TGTGCCAGTAGGACCGGAGCGGACAGCTACAATGAGCAGTTCTTC.

This rearrangement joins TRBV6-6 to TRBJ2-1; 10 bases are a match to TRBD2. The V segment lost 10 bases and the J segment 8 bases; nucleotides outside the gene matches: 11. Germline-derived CDR1 and CDR2 are MNHNY and SVGAGI (reference sequence). The CDR3 length is 14 residues. This chain's CDR3 is CATLGASGSHEQFF. The CDR3 nucleotides are TGTGCCACCTTGGGGGCTAGCGGGAGCCATGAGCAGTTCTTC.

A single count supports this clone. This rearrangement joins TRBV19 to TRBJ2-6, with TRBD1 identical over 8 bases. Trimming took 5 bases from V and 0 from J; bases not matched to a gene: 6. The CDR3 is made up of 17 amino acids. The germline V gene encodes CDR1 LNHDA and CDR2 SQIVND (reference sequence). CDR3 residues: CASSSGQGYSGANVLTF. CDR3 in DNA: TGTGCCAGTAGTTCCGGACAGGGTTACTCTGGGGCCAACGTCCTGACTTTC.

This clone was detected a few times. The chain is built from TRBV28 and TRBJ2-1; 8 nucleotides match TRBD2. CDR3 length equals 15 residues. J was trimmed by 7 bases and V by 5 bases; bases with no gene match: 10. Germline-derived CDR1 and CDR2 are MDHEN and SYDVKM. CDR3 loop: CASSRGPPGGNEQFF. In nucleotides, the CDR3 is TGTGCCAGCAGTCGGGGACCCCCGGGGGGGAATGAGCAGTTCTTC.